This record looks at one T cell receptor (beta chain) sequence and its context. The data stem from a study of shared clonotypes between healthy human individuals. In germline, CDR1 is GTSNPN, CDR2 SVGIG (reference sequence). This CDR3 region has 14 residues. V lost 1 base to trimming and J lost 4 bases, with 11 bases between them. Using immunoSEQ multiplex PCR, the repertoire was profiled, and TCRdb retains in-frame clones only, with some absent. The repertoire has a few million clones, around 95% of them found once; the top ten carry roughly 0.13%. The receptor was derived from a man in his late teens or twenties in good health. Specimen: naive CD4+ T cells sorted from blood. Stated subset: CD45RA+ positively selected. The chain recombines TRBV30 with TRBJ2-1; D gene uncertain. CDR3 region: CAWSGALGYNEQFF. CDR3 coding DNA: TGTGCCTGGAGTGGAGCCTTGGGGTACAATGAGCAGTTCTTC.